This T cell receptor beta chain came from a study of T-cell reconstitution after alpha-beta-depleted transplantation in children. Study-wide findings and caveats: Most T-cell counts and diversity one year after the transplant came from T cells that were newly produced. It was reported that alpha-beta T cells came from several hundred expanded graft clones (about two months after transplant).

CDR1 SGDLS and CDR2 YYNGEE come from the germline V gene. Trimming removed 4 bases at V and 1 base at J, with 11 bases between. The CDR3 has 15 amino acids. TCRbeta library preparation incorporated unique molecular identifiers. One entry per CDR3 protein, called by TCRdb with MiXCR from the PCR reads. The sample carries around 130,000 distinct CDR3 sequences, roughly 10% recorded once. In this sample, this clonotype turned up many times. The target antigen is unknown. The sample consisted of PBMCs, mostly from graft donor cells, taken 180 days after TCRalphabeta/CD19-depleted stem cell transplant. The rearrangement links TRBV9 to TRBJ2-2; D not resolved. This TCR was sampled from a girl less than two years old who had a stem cell transplant for combined immunodeficiency, so the T cells may come from the graft donor. Written as DNA, the CDR3 is TGTGCCAGCAGCTCACGGCCAGAGAACACCGGGGAGCTGTTTTTT. It encodes CASSSRPENTGELFF.